The present T cell receptor beta chain was sequenced within a study of post-analysis software for immune sequencing data. Study-wide findings and caveats: Controls' normalized Chao1 diversity significantly exceeded that of multiple sclerosis patients. When patients were compared with controls, about five TRBV segments were more frequent, TRBV5-6, TRBV5-1 and TRBV20-1 among them.

This clonotype came up a few times. Its specificity is unknown. Built from TCR beta cDNA, the libraries had unique molecular identifiers in them. From around 0.96 to 9.9 million T cells, roughly 0.5 million cDNA molecules were obtained. MiXCR, run by TCRdb on the PCR reads, gives a single entry per CDR3 protein. The sample includes about 540,000 distinct CDR3 sequences, around a third of them seen just once. This CDR3 contains 15 residues. From germline, CDR1 is SGHTA and CDR2 FQGNSA. Trimming took off 5 bases at V and 0 bases at J, with 13 bases between the two ends. The V call is TRBV7-2, the J call TRBJ1-2, with D unclear. This TCR was sampled from a girl under 18 with multiple sclerosis. The sequenced material came from blood. CDR3 bases: TGTGCCAGCAGCCCATCGGGCAGCCCTAACTATGGCTACACCTTC. Protein sequence: CASSPSGSPNYGYTF. Full variable domain (outside the CDR3, taken from reference TRBV7-2 and TRBJ1-2): GAGVSQSPSNKVTEKGKDVELRCDPISGHTALYWYRQSLGQGLEFLIYFQGNSAPDKSGLPSDRFSAERTGGSVSTLTIQRTQQEDSAVYLCASSPSGSPNYGYTFGSGTRLTVV.